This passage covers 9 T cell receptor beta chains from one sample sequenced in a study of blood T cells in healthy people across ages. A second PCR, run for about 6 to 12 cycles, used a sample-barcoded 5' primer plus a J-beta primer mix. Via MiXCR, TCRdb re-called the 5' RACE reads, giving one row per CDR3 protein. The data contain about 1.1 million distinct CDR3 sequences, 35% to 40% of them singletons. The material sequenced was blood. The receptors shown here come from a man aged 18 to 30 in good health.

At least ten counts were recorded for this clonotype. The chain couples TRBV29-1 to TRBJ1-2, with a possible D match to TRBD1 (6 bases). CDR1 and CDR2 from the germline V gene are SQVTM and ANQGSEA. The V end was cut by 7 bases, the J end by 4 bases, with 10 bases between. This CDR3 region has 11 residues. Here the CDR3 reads CSALDSYGYTF. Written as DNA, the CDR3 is TGCAGCGCCCTGGACAGCTATGGCTACACCTTC.

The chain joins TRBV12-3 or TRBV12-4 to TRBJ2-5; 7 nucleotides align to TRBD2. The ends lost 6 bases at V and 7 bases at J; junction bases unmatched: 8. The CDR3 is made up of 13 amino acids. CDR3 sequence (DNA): TGTGCCAGCAGCATGGGGGGGGAAGGGACCCAGTACTTC. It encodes CASSMGGEGTQYF.

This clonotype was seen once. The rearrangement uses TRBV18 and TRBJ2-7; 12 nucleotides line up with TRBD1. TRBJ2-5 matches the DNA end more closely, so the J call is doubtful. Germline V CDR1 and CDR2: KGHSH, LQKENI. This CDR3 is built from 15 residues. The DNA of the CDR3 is TGTGCCAGCTCACCACCGGGACAGGGGGCGGAGACCCAGTACTTC. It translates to CASSPPGQGAETQYF.

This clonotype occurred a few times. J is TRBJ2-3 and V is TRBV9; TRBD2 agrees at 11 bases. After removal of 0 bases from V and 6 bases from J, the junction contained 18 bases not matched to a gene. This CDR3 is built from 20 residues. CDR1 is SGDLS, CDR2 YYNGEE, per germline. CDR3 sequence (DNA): TGTGCCAGCAGCGTAGCCGTGAAATATACTAGCGGGGGAAAAGCGGATACGCAGTATTTT. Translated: CASSVAVKYTSGGKADTQYF.

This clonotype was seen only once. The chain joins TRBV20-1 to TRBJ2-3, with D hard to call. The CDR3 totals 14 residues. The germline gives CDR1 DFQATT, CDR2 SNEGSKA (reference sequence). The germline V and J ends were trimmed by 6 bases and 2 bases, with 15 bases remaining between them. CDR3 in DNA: TGCAGTGCCGACACGGATACAGTCACAGATACGCAGTATTTT. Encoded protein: CSADTDTVTDTQYF.

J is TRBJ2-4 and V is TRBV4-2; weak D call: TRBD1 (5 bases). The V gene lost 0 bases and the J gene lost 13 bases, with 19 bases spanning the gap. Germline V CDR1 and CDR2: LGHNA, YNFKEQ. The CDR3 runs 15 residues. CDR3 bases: TGTGCCAGCAGCCAAGAGCAGGACACTCCTACGTGGCAGTACTTC. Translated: CASSQEQDTPTWQYF.

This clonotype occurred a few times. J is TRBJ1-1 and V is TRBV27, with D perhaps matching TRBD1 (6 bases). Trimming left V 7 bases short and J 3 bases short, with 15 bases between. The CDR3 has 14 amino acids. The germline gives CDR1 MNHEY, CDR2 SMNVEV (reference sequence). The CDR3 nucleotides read TGTGCCAGCAACTTCGGGGGCGCAGACACTGAAGCTTTCTTT. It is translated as CASNFGGADTEAFF.

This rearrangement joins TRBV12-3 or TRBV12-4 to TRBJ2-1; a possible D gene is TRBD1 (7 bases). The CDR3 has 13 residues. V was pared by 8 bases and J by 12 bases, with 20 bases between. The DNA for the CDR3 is TGTGCCAGCGCGCCCGGCAGGGGGGATGGGCAGTTCTTC. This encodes CASAPGRGDGQFF.

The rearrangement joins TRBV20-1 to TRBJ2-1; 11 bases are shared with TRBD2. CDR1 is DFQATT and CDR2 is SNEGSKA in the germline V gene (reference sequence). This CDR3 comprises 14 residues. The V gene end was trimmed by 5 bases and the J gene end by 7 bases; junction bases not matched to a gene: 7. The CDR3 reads CSARTSGSGNEQFF. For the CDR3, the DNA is TGCAGTGCTCGGACTAGCGGGTCTGGGAATGAGCAGTTCTTC.